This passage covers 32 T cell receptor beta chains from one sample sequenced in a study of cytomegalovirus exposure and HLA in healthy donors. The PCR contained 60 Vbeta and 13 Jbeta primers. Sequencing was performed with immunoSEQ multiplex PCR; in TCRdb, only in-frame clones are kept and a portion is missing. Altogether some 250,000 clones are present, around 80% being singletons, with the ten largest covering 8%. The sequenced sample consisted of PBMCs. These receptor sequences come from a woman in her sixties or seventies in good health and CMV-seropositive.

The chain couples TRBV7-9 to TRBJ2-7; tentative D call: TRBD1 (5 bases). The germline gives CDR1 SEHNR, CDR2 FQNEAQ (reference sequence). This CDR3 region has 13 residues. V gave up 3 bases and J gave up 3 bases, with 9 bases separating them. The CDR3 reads CASSFGQNYEQYF. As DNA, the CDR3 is TGTGCCAGCAGCTTTGGACAAAACTACGAGCAGTACTTC.

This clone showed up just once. DNA for the CDR3: TGTGCCAGCAGCCCCGGGACAGGGAATTTCTTAGCCAAAAACATTCAGTACTTC. Encoded protein: CASSPGTGNFLAKNIQYF. The chain is built from TRBV28 and TRBJ2-4; 9 bases match TRBD1. The CDR3 runs 18 residues. Unmatched junction bases numbered 12, after V lost 6 bases and J lost 0 bases. Per germline, CDR1 MDHEN and CDR2 SYDVKM.

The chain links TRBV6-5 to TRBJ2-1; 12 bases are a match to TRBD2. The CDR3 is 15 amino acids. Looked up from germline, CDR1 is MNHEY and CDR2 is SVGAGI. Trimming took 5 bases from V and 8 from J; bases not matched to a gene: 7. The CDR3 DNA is TGTGCCAGCAGTAACGCCGCTAGCGGGAGGGATGAGCAGTTCTTC. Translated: CASSNAASGRDEQFF.

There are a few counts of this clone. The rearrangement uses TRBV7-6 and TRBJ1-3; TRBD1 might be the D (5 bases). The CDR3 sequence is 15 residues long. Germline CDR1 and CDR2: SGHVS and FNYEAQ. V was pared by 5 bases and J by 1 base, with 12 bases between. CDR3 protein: CASSRDRGSGNTIYF. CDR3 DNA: TGTGCCAGCAGCAGGGACCGGGGGTCTGGAAACACCATATATTTT.

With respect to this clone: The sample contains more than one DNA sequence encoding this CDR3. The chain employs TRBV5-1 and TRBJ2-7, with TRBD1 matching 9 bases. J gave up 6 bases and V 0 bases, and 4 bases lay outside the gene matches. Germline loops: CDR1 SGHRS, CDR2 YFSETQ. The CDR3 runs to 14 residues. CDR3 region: CASSLVQGASEQYF. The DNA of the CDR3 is TGCGCCAGCAGCTTGGTACAGGGGGCGTCCGAGCAGTACTTC.

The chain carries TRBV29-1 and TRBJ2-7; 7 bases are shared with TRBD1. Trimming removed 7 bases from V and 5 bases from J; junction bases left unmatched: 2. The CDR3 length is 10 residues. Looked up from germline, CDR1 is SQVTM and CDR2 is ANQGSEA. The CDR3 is CSAQGDEQYF. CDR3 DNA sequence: TGCAGCGCCCAGGGGGACGAGCAGTACTTC.

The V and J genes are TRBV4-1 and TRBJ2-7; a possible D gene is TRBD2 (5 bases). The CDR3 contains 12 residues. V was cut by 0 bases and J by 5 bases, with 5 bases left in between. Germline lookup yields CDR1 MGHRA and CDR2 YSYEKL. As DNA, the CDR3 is TGCGCCAGCAGCCAAGACGGGAACGAGCAGTACTTC. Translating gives CASSQDGNEQYF.

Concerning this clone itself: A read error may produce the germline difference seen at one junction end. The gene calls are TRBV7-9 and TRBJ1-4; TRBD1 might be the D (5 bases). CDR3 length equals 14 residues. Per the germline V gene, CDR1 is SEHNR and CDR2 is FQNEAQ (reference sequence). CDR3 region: CSSSLGGANEKLFF. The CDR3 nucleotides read TGTTCCAGCAGCTTGGGGGGAGCTAATGAAAAACTGTTTTTT.

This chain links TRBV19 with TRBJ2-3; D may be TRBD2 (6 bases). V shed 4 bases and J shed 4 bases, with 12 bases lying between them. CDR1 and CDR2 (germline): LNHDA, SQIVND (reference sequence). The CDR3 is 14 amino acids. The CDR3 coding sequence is TGTGCCAGTAGTACCGGACTAAGGGCAGATACGCAGTATTTT. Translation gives CASSTGLRADTQYF.

CDR3 DNA sequence: TGTGCCAGCAGTTTACGGGCAGGGAGGGTGGGCAATCAGCCCCAGCATTTT. This sequence encodes CASSLRAGRVGNQPQHF. This chain uses TRBV28 with TRBJ1-5, with D perhaps matching TRBD1 (5 bases). Trimming took 2 bases from V and 2 from J, leaving 16 bases between them. This CDR3 contains 17 residues. The germline CDR1 and CDR2 sequences are MDHEN and SYDVKM.

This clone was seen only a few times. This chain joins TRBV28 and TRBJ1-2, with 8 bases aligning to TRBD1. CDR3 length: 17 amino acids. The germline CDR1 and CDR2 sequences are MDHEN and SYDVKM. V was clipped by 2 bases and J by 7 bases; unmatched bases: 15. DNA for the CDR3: TGTGCCAGCAGTTTACGCCTCCTTTATGGGACAGGATCTGGCTACACCTTC. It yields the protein CASSLRLLYGTGSGYTF.

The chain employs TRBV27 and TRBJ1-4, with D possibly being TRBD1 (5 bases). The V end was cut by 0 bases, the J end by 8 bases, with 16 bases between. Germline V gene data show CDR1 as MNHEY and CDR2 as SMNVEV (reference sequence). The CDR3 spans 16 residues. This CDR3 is CASSLSIRTRREKLFF. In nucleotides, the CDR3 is TGTGCCAGCAGTTTATCGATAAGGACAAGGCGGGAAAAACTGTTTTTT.

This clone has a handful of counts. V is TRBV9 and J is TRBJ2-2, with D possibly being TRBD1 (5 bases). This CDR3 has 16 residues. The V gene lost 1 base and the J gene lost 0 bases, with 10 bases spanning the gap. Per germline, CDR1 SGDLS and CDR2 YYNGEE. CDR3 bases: TGTGCCAGCAGCGTACGTCAGGGTACGAACACCGGGGAGCTGTTTTTT. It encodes CASSVRQGTNTGELFF.

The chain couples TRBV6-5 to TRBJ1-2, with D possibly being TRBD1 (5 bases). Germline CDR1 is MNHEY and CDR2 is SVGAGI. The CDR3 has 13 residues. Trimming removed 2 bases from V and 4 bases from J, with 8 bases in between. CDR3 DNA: TGTGCCAGCAGTTACCCCGGGGGCTATGGCTACACCTTC. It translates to CASSYPGGYGYTF.

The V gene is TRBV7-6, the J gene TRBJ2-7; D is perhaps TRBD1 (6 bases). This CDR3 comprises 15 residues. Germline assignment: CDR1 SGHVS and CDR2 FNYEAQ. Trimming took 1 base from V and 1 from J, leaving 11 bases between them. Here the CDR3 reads CASSLGRDTSYEQYF. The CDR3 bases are TGTGCCAGCAGCTTAGGCCGGGACACTTCCTACGAGCAGTACTTC.

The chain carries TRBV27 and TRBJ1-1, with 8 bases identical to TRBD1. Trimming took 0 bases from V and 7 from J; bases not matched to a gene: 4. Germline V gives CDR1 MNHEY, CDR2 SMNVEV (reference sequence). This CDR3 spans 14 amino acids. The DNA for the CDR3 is TGTGCCAGCAGTTTATCGACAGGGGATTATGAAGCTTTCTTT. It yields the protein CASSLSTGDYEAFF.

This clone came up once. The CDR3 DNA reads as TGTGCCAGCAGCGTCGCTGGGGAGCCGTACAATGAGCAGTTCTTC. This codes for CASSVAGEPYNEQFF. The J gene is TRBJ2-1, the V gene TRBV9; TRBD2 might be the D (5 bases). V was trimmed by 2 bases and J by 4 bases, leaving 13 bases between them. In germline, CDR1 is SGDLS, CDR2 YYNGEE. The CDR3 length is 15 residues.

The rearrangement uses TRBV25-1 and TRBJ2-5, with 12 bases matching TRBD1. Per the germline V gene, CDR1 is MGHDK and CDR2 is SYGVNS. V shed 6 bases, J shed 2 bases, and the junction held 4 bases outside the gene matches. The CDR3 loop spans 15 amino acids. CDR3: CASRGTGGSQETQYF. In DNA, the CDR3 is TGTGCCAGCAGAGGGACAGGGGGCTCTCAAGAGACCCAGTACTTC.

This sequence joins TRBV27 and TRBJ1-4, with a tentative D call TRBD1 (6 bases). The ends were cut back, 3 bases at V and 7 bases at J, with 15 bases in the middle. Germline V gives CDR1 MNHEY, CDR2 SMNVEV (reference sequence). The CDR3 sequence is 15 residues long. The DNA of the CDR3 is TGTGCCAGCAGTTTTTCGGCAGGGGTGGGTGAAAAACTGTTTTTT. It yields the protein CASSFSAGVGEKLFF.

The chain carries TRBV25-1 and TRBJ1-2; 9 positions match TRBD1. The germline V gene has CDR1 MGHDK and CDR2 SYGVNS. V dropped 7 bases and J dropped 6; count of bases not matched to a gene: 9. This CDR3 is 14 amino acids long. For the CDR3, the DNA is TGTGCCAGCATCCCCCCCGGACAGGGGAATGGCTACACCTTC. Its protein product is CASIPPGQGNGYTF.

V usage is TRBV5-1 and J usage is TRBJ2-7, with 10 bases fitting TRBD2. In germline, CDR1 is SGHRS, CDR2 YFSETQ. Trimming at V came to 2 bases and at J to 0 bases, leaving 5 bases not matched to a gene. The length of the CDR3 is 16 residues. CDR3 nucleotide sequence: TGCGCCAGCAGCTTACGTAGCGGGAGGAGCTCCTACGAGCAGTACTTC. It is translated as CASSLRSGRSSYEQYF.

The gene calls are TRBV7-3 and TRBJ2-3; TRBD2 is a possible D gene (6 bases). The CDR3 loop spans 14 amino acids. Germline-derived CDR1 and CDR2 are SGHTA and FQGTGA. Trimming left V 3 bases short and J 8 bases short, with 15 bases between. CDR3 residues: CASSLTRGDGTQYF. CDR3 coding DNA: TGTGCCAGCAGCTTGACTAGAGGAGATGGTACGCAGTATTTT.

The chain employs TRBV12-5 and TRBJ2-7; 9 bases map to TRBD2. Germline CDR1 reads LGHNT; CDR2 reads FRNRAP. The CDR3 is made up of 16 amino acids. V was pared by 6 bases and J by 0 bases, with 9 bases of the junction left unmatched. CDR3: CASGLALSGSSYEQYF. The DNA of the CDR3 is TGTGCTAGTGGGCTTGCCCTTAGCGGGAGCTCCTACGAGCAGTACTTC.

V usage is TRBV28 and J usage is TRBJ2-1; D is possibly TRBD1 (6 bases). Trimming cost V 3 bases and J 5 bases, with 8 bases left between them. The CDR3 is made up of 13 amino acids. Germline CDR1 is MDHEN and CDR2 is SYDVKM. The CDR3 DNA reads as TGTGCCAGCAGTTTGGCAGGGGACAATGAGCAGTTCTTC. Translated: CASSLAGDNEQFF.

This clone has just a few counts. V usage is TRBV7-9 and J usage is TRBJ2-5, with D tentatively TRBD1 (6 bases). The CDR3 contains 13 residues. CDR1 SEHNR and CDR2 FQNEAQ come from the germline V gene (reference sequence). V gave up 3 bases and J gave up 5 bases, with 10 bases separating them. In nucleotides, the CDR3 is TGTGCCAGCAGCTTTGGGGGCCGGGAGACCCAGTACTTC. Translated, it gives CASSFGGRETQYF.

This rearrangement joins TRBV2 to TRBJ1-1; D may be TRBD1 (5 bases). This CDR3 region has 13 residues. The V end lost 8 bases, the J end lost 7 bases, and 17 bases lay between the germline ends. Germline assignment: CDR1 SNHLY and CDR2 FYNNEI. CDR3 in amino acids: CASRGNFRVEAFF. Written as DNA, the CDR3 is TGTGCCAGCCGGGGGAACTTTAGAGTTGAAGCTTTCTTT.

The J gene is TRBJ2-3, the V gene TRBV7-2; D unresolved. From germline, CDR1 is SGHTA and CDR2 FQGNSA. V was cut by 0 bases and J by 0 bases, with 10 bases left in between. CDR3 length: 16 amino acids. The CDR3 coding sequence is TGTGCCAGCAGCTTAGCGAGCCCGCGGAGCACAGATACGCAGTATTTT. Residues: CASSLASPRSTDTQYF.

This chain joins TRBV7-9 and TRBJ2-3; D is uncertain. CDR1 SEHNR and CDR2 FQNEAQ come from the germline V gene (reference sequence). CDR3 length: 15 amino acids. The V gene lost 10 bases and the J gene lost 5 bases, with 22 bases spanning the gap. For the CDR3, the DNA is TGTGCCACCTCAATGAAAGCCCCCCTCCGAGATACGCAGTATTTT. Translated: CATSMKAPLRDTQYF.

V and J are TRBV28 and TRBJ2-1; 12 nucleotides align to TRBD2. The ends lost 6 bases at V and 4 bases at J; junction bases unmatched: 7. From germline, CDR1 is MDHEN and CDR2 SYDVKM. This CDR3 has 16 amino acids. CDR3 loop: CASSPTSGRIYNEQFF. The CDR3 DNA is TGTGCCAGCAGCCCGACTAGCGGGAGAATTTACAATGAGCAGTTCTTC. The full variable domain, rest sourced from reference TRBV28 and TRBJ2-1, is DVKVTQSSRYLVKRTGEKVFLECVQDMDHENMFWYRQDPGLGLRLIYFSYDVKMKEKGDIPEGYSVSREKKERFSLILESASTNQTSMYLCASSPTSGRIYNEQFFGPGTRLTVL.

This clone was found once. The CDR3: CASSRTNPDNGEKLFF. The DNA of the CDR3 is TGTGCCAGCAGCCGTACTAATCCGGACAATGGAGAAAAACTGTTTTTT. The chain joins TRBV5-5 to TRBJ1-4, with a tentative D call TRBD1 (5 bases). V shed 4 bases and J shed 8 bases, with 21 bases lying between them. The CDR3 extends over 16 amino acids. The V gene's germline CDR1 is SGHKS and CDR2 YYEKEE (reference sequence).

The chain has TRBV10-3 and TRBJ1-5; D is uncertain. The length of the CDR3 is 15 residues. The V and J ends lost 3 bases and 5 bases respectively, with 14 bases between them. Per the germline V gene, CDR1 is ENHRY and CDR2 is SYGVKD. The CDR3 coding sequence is TGTGCCATCAGTGACTCGGGTCGCGCGTATCAGCCCCAGCATTTT. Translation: CAISDSGRAYQPQHF.

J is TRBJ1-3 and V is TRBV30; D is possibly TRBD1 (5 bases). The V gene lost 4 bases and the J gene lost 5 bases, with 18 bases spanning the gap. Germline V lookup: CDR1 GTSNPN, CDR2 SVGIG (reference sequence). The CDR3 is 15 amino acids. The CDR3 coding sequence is TGTGCCTGGAACGAACAGGACCGCCTGAGAAACACCATATATTTT. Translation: CAWNEQDRLRNTIYF. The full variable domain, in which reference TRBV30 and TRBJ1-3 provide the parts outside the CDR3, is SQTIHQWPATLVQPVGSPLSLECTVEGTSNPNLYWYRQAAGRGLQLLFYSVGIGQISSEVPQNLSASRPQDRQFILSSKKLLLSDSGFYLCAWNEQDRLRNTIYFGEGSWLTVV.